This TCR beta chain was captured by sequencing in a study of shared clonotypes between healthy human individuals. Each unsorted PBMC replicate got 300 ng genomic DNA, some 30,000 genomes. The method was immunoSEQ multiplex PCR; TCRdb's version includes in-frame clones alone and lacks a portion of them. The data contain 550,000 to 600,000 clones, roughly four fifths of them singletons. The study enrolled healthy HIV-negative adults without recent acute infections or vaccinations as donors. Without sorting, samples used about 90 million PBMCs for genomic DNA. The germline V and J ends were trimmed by 5 bases and 0 bases, with 11 bases remaining between them. The CDR3 extends over 15 amino acids. The V gene's germline CDR1 is MDHEN and CDR2 SYDVKM.

The source is a woman in her thirties or forties in good health. Some clones in this sample may be carry-over from other donors' samples. V is TRBV28 and J is TRBJ2-4; possibly TRBD1 or TRBD2 for D (5 bases each). The sequenced sample was PBMCs. CDR3 loop: CASSPSGTAKNIQYF. DNA for the CDR3: TGTGCCAGCAGTCCCTCCGGGACAGCCAAAAACATTCAGTACTTC.